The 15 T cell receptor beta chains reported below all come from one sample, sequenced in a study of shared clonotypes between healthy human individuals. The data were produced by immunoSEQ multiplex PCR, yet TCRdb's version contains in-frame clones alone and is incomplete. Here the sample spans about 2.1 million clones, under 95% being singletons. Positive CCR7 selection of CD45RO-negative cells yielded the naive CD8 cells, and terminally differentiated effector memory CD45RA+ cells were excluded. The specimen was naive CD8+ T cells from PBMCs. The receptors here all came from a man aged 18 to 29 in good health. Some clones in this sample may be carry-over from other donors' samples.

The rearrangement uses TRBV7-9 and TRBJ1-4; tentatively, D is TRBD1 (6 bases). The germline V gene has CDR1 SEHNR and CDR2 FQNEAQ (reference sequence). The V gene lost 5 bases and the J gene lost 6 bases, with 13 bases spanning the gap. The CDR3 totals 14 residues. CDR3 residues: CASSNRAGDEKLFF. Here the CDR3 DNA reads TGTGCCAGCAGCAACAGGGCGGGTGATGAAAAACTGTTTTTT. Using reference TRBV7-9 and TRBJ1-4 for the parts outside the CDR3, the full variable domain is DTGVSQNPRHKITKRGQNVTFRCDPISEHNRLYWYRQTLGQGPEFLTYFQNEAQLEKSRLLSDRFSAERPKGSFSTLEIQRTEQGDSAMYLCASSNRAGDEKLFFGSGTQLSVL.

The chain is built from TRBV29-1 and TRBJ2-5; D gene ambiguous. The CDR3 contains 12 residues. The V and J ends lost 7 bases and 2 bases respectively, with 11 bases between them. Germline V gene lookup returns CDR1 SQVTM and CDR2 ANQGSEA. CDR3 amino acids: CSGTGQQETQYF. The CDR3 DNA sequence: TGCAGCGGCACGGGCCAGCAAGAGACCCAGTACTTC.

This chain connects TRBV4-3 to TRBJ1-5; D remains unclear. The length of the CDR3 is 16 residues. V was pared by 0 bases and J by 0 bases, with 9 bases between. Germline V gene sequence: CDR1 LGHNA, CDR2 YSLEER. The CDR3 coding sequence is TGCGCCAGCAGCCAAGAGGCCAGCAATAGCAATCAGCCCCAGCATTTT. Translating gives CASSQEASNSNQPQHF.

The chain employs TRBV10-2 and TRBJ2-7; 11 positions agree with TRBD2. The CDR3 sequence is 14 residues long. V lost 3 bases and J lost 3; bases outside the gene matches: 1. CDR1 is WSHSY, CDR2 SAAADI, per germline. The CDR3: CASSDSGGGYEQYF. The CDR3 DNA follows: TGCGCCAGCAGTGATAGCGGGGGGGGCTACGAGCAGTACTTC.

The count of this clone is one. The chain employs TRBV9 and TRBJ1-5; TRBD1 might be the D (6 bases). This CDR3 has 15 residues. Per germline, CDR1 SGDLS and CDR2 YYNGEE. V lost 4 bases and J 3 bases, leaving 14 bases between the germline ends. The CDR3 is CASSPSRGLNQPQHF. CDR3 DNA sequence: TGTGCCAGCAGCCCGTCCAGGGGCCTCAATCAGCCCCAGCATTTT. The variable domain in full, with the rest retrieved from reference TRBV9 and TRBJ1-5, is DSGVTQTPKHLITATGQRVTLRCSPRSGDLSVYWYQQSLDQGLQFLIQYYNGEERAKGNILERFSAQQFPDLHSELNLSSLELGDSALYFCASSPSRGLNQPQHFGDGTRLSIL.

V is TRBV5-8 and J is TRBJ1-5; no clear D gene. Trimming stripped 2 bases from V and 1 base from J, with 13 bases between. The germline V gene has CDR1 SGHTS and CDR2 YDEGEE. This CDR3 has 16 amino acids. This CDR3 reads CASSLLVESSNQPQHF. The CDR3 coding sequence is TGTGCCAGCAGCTTATTGGTAGAATCCAGCAATCAGCCCCAGCATTTT.

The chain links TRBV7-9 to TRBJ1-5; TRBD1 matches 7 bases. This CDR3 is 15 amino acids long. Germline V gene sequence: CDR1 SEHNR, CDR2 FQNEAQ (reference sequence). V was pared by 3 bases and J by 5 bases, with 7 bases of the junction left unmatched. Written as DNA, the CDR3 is TGTGCCAGCAGCTTTGGCCACGACAGGGATCAGCCCCAGCATTTT. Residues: CASSFGHDRDQPQHF.

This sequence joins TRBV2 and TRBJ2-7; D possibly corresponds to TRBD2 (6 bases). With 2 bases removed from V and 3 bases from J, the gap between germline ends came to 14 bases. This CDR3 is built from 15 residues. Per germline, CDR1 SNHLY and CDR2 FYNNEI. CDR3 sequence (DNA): TGTGCCAGCAGTGAACGCGAGGGGAGGATCTACGAGCAGTACTTC. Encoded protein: CASSEREGRIYEQYF.

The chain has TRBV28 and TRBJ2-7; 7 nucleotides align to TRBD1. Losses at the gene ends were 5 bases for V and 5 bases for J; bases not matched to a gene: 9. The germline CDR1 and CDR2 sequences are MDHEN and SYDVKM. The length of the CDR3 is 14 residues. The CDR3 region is CASSMRQGSDEQYF. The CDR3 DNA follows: TGTGCCAGCAGTATGAGACAGGGATCTGACGAGCAGTACTTC.

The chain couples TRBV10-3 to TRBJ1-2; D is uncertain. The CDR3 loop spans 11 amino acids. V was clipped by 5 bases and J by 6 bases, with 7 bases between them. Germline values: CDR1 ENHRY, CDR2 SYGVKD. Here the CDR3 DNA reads TGTGCCATCAGTCGGATCGATGGCTACACCTTC. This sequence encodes CAISRIDGYTF.

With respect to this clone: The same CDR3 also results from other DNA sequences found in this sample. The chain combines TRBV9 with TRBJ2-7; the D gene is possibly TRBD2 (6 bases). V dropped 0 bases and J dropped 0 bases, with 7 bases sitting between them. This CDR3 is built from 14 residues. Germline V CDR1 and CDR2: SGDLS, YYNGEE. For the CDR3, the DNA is TGTGCCAGCAGCGTAGGCGGGAACTCCTACGAGCAGTACTTC. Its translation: CASSVGGNSYEQYF.

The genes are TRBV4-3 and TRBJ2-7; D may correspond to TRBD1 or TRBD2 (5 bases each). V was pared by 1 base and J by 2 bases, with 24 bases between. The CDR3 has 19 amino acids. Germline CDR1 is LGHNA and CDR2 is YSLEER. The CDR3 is CASSQVKADLRDAAYEQYF. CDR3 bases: TGCGCCAGCAGCCAAGTGAAGGCAGACCTCCGGGACGCAGCCTACGAGCAGTACTTC.

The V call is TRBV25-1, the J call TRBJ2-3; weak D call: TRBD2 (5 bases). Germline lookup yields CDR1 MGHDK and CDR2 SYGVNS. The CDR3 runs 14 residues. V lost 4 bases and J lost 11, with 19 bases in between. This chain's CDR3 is CASSGLKGEGWQYF. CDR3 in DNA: TGTGCCAGCAGTGGCCTTAAGGGTGAGGGTTGGCAGTATTTT.

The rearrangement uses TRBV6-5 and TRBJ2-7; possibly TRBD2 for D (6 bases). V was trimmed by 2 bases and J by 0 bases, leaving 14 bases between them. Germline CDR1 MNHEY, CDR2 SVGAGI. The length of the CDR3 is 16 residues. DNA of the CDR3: TGTGCCAGCAGTTACGGAGGAGGGGAGATCTCCTACGAGCAGTACTTC. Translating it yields CASSYGGGEISYEQYF.

Written as DNA, the CDR3 is TGTGCCAGCAGCTTACTAGCGGGAGGTGGTTCCTACAATGAGCAGTTCTTC. It yields the protein CASSLLAGGGSYNEQFF. The J gene is TRBJ2-1, the V gene TRBV9, with 12 positions matching TRBD2. CDR1 and CDR2 (germline): SGDLS, YYNGEE. The CDR3 has 17 residues. V gave up 4 bases and J gave up 1 base; unmatched junction bases: 6.